Sequencing of this T cell receptor beta chain was carried out in a study of blood T cell repertoires in COVID-19. The wider study: Samples taken during acute and convalescent COVID-19 were collected in the United States, Italy and Spain.

Per germline, CDR1 MNHNS and CDR2 SASEGT. J gave up 4 bases and V 2 bases, and 6 bases lay outside the gene matches. The CDR3 totals 15 residues. Repertoires were generated with immunoSEQ multiplex PCR, while TCRdb's copy carries only in-frame clones and drops some. Of roughly 180,000 clones in the sample, about 82% are singletons; the top ten hold more than 7.5%. Sequencing was performed on PBMCs or T cells enriched from blood (not recorded which). The J gene is TRBJ2-3, the V gene TRBV6-1; 7 bases map to TRBD2. The sequence came from a woman in her 30s who had recovered from COVID-19. Written as DNA, the CDR3 is TGTGCCAGCAGTGAATTATGGGGAGGGGCAGATACGCAGTATTTT. Translation: CASSELWGGADTQYF.